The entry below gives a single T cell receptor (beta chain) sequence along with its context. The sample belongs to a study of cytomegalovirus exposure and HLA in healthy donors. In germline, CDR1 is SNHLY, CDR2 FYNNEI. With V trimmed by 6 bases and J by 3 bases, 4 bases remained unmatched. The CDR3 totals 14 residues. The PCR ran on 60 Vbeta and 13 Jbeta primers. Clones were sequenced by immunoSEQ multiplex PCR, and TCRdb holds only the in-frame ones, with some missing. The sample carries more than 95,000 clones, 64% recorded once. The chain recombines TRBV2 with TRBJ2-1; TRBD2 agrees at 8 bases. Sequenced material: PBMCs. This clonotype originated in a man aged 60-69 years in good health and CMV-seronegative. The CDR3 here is CASRGREGYNEQFF. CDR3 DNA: TGTGCCAGCAGAGGACGGGAGGGCTACAATGAGCAGTTCTTC.